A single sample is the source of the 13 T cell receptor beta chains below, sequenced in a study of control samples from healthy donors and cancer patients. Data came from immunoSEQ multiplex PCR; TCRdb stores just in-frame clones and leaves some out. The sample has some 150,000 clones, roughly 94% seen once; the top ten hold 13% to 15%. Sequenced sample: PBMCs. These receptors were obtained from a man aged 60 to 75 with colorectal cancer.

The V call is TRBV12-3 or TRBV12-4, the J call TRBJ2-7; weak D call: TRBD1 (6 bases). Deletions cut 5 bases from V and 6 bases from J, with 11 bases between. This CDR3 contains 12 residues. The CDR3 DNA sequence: TGTGCCAGCAGTCCCACAGGGCTCGAGCAGTACTTC. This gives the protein CASSPTGLEQYF.

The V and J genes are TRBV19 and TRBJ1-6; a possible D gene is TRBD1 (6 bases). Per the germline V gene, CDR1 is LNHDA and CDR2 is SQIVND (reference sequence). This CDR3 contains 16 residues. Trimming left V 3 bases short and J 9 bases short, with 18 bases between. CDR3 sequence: CASSIAQGRGSSPLHF. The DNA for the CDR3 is TGTGCCAGTAGTATCGCCCAGGGGCGAGGTAGTTCACCCCTCCACTTT.

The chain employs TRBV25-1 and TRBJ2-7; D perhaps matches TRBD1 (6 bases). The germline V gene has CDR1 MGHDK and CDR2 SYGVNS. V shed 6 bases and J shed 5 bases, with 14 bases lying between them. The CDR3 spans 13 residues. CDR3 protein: CASRPQGTHEQYF. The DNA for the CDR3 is TGTGCCAGCAGGCCCCAGGGGACCCACGAGCAGTACTTC.

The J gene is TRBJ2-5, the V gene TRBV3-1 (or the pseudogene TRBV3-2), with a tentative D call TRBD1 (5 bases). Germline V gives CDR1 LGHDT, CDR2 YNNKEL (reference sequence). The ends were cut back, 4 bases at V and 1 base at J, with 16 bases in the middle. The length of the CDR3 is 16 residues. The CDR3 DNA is TGTGCCAGCAGCCTCAGCCAACAGGTACCCCAAGAGACCCAGTACTTC. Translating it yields CASSLSQQVPQETQYF.

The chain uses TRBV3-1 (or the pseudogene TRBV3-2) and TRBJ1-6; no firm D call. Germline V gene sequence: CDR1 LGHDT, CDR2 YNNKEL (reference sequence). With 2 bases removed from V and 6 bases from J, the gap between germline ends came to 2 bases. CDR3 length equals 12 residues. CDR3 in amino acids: CASSQSNSPLHF. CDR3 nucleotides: TGTGCCAGCAGCCAATCTAATTCACCCCTCCACTTT.

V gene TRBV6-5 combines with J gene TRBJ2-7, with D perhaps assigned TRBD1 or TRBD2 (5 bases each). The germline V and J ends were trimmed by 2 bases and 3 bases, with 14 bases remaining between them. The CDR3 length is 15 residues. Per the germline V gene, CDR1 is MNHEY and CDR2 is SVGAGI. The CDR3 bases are TGTGCCAGCAGTTACAGCGCAGGGACCGACTACGAGCAGTACTTC. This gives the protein CASSYSAGTDYEQYF.

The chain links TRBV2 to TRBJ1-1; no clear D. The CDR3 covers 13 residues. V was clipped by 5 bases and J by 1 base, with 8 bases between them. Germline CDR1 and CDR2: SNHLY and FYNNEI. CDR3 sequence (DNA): TGTGCCAGCAGTTTCAGGACGAACACTGAAGCTTTCTTT. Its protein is CASSFRTNTEAFF.

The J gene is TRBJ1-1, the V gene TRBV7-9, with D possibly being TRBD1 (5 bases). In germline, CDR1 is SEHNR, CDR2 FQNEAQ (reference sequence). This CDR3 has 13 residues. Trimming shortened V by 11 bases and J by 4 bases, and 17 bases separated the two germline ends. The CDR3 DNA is TGTGCCTGCGTAGGGGCCCCCTCCACTGAAGCTTTCTTT. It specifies CACVGAPSTEAFF.

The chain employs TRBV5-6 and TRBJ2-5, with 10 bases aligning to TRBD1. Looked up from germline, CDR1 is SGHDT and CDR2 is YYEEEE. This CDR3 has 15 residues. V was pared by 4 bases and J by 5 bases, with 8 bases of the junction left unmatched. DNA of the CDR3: TGTGCCAGCAGCGCCTCCGGGACAGGGGACGAGACCCAGTACTTC. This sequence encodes CASSASGTGDETQYF. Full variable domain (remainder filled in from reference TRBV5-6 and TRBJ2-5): DAGVTQSPTHLIKTRGQQVTLRCSPKSGHDTVSWYQQALGQGPQFIFQYYEEEERQRGNFPDRFSGHQFPNYSSELNVNALLLGDSALYLCASSASGTGDETQYFGPGTRLLVL.

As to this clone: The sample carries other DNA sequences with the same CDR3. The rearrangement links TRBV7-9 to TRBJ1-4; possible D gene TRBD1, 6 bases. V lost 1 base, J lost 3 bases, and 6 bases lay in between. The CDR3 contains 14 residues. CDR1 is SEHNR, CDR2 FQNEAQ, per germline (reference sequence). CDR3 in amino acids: CASSLGTANEKLFF. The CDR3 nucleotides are TGTGCCAGCAGCTTAGGGACAGCTAATGAAAAACTGTTTTTT.

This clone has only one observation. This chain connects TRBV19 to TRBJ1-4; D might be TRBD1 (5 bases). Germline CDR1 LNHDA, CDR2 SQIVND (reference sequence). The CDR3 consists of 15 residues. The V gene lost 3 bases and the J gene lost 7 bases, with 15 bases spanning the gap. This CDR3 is CASSMGKTRGEKLFF. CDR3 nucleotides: TGTGCCAGTAGTATGGGCAAAACAAGGGGTGAAAAACTGTTTTTT.

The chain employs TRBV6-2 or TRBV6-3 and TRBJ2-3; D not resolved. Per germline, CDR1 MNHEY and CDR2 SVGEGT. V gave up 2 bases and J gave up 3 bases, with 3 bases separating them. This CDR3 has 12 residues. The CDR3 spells CASSYNTDTQYF. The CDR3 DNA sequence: TGTGCCAGCAGTTACAATACAGATACGCAGTATTTT.

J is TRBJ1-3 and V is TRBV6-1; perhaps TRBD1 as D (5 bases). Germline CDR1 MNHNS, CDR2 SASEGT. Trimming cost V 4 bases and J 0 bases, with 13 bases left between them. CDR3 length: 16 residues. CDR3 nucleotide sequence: TGTGCCAGCAGTGTTGGGGGAGAGGTCTCTGGAAACACCATATATTTT. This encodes CASSVGGEVSGNTIYF.